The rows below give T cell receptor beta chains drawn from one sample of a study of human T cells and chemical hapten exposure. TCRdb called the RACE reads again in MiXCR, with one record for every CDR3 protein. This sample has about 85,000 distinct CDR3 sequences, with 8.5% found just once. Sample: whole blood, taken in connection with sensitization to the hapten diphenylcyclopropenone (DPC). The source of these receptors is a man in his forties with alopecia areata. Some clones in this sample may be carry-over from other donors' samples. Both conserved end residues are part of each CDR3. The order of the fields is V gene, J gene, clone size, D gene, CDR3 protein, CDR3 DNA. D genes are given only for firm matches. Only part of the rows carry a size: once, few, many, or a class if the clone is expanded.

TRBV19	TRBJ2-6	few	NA	CASGKDSGANVLTF	TGTGCCAGTGGCAAGGACTCTGGGGCCAACGTCCTGACTTTC
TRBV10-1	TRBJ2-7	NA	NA	CASSELHSSATYEQYF	TGCGCCAGCAGTGAGCTTCACTCTAGCGCAACCTACGAGCAGTACTTC
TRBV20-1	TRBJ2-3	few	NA	CSAALWSTDTQYF	TGCAGTGCTGCCCTCTGGAGCACAGATACGCAGTATTTT
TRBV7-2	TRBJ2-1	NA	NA	CASSLQPSVEQFF	TGTGCCAGCAGCTTACAGCCCTCCGTTGAGCAGTTCTTC
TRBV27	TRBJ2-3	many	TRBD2	CASSLGLAETDTQYF	TGTGCCAGCAGTTTGGGACTAGCGGAAACAGATACGCAGTATTTT
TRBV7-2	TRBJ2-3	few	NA	CASSLVVRIGSTDTQYF	TGTGCCAGCAGCTTAGTAGTCAGGATAGGGAGCACAGATACGCAGTATTTT
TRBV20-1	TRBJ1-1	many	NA	CSARDPRGSDTEAFF	TGCAGTGCTAGAGATCCCCGGGGCTCGGACACTGAAGCTTTCTTT
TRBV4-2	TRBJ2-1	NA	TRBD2	CASSQVSPTGGTEQFF	TGTGCCAGCAGCCAAGTTAGCCCAACGGGAGGGACTGAGCAGTTCTTC
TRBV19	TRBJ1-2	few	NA	CASSTGGGYTF	TGTGCCAGTAGTACCGGGGGAGGCTACACCTTC
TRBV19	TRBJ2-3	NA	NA	CASSIEKRGTQYF	TGTGCCAGTAGTATAGAAAAGCGAGGCACGCAGTATTTT
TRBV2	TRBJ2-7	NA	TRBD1	CASRPGTGGYEQYF	TGTGCCAGCAGGCCCGGGACAGGGGGATACGAGCAGTACTTC
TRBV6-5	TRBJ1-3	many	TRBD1	CASRRGTDSGNTIYF	TGTGCCAGCAGGCGCGGGACAGACTCTGGAAACACCATATATTTT
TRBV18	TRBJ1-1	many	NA	CASSPPWGNTEAFF	TGTGCCAGCTCACCACCGTGGGGAAACACTGAAGCTTTCTTT
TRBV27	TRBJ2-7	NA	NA	CASRLLGGGYEQYF	TGTGCCAGCAGACTACTAGGGGGGGGCTACGAGCAGTACTTC
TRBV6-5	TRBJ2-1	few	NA	CASSYSRVNEQFF	TGTGCCAGCAGTTACTCTAGGGTCAATGAGCAGTTCTTC
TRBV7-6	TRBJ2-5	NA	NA	CASSSNSGQETQYF	TGTGCCAGCAGCTCAAACAGCGGCCAAGAGACCCAGTACTTC
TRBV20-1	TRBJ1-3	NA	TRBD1	CSATLTGPSGNTIYF	TGCAGTGCTACACTGACAGGGCCCTCTGGAAACACCATATATTTT
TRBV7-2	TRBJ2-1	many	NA	CASSFPLGDEQFF	TGTGCCAGCAGCTTTCCCCTTGGTGATGAGCAGTTCTTC
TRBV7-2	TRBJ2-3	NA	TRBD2	CASSSGTSGTTDTQYF	TGTGCCAGCAGCTCCGGGACTAGCGGGACCACAGATACGCAGTATTTT
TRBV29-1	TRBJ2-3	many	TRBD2	CSVEMASGSHTQYF	TGCAGCGTTGAAATGGCTAGCGGGAGTCATACGCAGTATTTT
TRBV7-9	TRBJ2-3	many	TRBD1	CASSSWTGLASDTQYF	TGTGCCAGCAGCTCCTGGACAGGCCTTGCGTCAGATACGCAGTATTTT
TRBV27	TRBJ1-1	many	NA	CASNTFQPGRTEAFF	TGTGCCAGCAACACTTTTCAGCCGGGGCGAACTGAAGCTTTCTTT
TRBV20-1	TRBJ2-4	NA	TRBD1	CSAPPARTGVNIQYF	TGCAGTGCCCCTCCGGCGCGGACAGGGGTAAACATTCAGTACTTC
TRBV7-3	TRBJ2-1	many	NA	CASSASRGEQFF	TGTGCCAGCAGTGCCTCTAGGGGCGAGCAGTTCTTC
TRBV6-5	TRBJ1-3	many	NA	CASSFTHIDTIYF	TGTGCCAGCAGTTTCACCCATATAGACACCATATATTTT
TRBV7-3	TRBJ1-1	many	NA	CASSLIGSNTEAFF	TGTGCCAGCAGCTTAATAGGGAGTAACACTGAAGCTTTCTTT